The 17 T cell receptor beta chains below all came from one sample that was sequenced in a study of identical twins (dated by TCRdb to about 2016). Library preparation used 5' RACE. Instrument on record: Illumina HiSeq 2000. In TCRdb, the public reads were trimmed at Q25 with fastp and aligned with MiXCR, with productive beta chains retained. Rows merge per CDR3 protein into single entries with the most common DNA and genes. The sample table lists 1.5 million to 2 million distinct CDR3 sequences, around 29% of them with a count of one. The ten most abundant clones make up 0.25% to 0.3% of the sample. The sample was cord blood. These receptors all come from a newborn girl in good health.

In its sample, this clonotype was seen many times. This chain links TRBV2 with TRBJ1-2, with D perhaps TRBD1 (6 bases). Germline values: CDR1 SNHLY, CDR2 FYNNEI. The CDR3 covers 12 residues. Deletions cut 4 bases from V and 4 bases from J, with 7 bases between. The CDR3 nucleotides read TGTGCCAGCAGTGGGACAGCCTATGGCTACACCTTC. This gives the protein CASSGTAYGYTF. Together with reference TRBV2 and TRBJ1-2, the CDR3 gives the full variable domain: EPEVTQTPSHQVTQMGQEVILRCVPISNHLYFYWYRQILGQKVEFLVSFYNNEISEKSEIFDDQFSVERPDGSNFTLKIRSTKLEDSAMYFCASSGTAYGYTFGSGTRLTVV.

This clonotype was found a few times. The chain uses TRBV6-1 and TRBJ1-4, with D perhaps matching TRBD1 (5 bases). Trimming stripped 8 bases from V and 0 bases from J, with 10 bases between. CDR3 length: 14 amino acids. Per germline, CDR1 MNHNS and CDR2 SASEGT. In DNA, the CDR3 is TGTGCCAGCGAGGGACGTCCAACTAATGAAAAACTGTTTTTT. Translated: CASEGRPTNEKLFF.

The chain carries TRBV20-1 and TRBJ1-5; 7 bases are a match to TRBD1. Germline assignment: CDR1 DFQATT and CDR2 SNEGSKA (reference sequence). This CDR3 comprises 12 residues. J gave up 7 bases and V 3 bases, and 3 bases lay outside the gene matches. The CDR3 loop reads CSARTGWQPQHF. CDR3 nucleotide sequence: TGCAGTGCTAGGACAGGGTGGCAGCCCCAGCATTTT.

In this sample, this clonotype turned up a few times. V usage is TRBV20-1 and J usage is TRBJ2-1; TRBD2 matches at 7 bases. The germline CDR1 and CDR2 sequences are DFQATT and SNEGSKA (reference sequence). The CDR3 has 15 amino acids. The junction had 8 bases not matched to a gene; V was cut back by 6 bases and J by 0 bases. In DNA form, the CDR3 reads TGCAGTGCCAGGCGCGGGAGCGTCTCCTACAATGAGCAGTTCTTC. It specifies CSARRGSVSYNEQFF.

Worth noting for this clonotype: One junction end does not reproduce the germline sequence, and a read error may be involved. The chain uses TRBV7-2 and TRBJ2-5; D gene unclear. The CDR3 runs 13 residues. CDR1 is SGHTA, CDR2 FQGNSA, per germline. The CDR3 coding sequence is TGTGCCAGCAGCATAAGCTACCAAGGGACCCAGTACTTC. Its translation: CASSISYQGTQYF.

This chain links TRBV28 with TRBJ1-4; the D is unclear. This CDR3 spans 12 amino acids. Germline V gene data show CDR1 as MDHEN and CDR2 as SYDVKM. V gave up 8 bases and J gave up 12 bases, with 16 bases separating them. CDR3 sequence (DNA): TGTGCCAGCTCCTCCACAAGGGAAGAACTGTTTTTT. Its protein is CASSSTREELFF.

This clonotype was recorded a few times. A much larger clone sits a single nucleotide away, making a read error possible. This chain connects TRBV20-1 to TRBJ1-1; tentatively, D is TRBD1 (6 bases). The CDR3 contains 12 residues. V gave up 4 bases and J gave up 1 base, with 7 bases separating them. In germline, CDR1 is DFQATT, CDR2 SNEGSKA (reference sequence). The CDR3 here is CSATQGNTEAFF. Here the CDR3 DNA reads TGCAGTGCTACACAGGGGAACACTGAAGCTTTCTTT.

The gene calls are TRBV21-1 and TRBJ2-1; TRBD2, the D gene given by the table, was not confirmed from the DNA. TRBV21-1 is marked as a pseudogene. CDR3 length: 15 amino acids. The CDR3, as DNA: TGTGCCAGCAGCATAAGTAGCGGGTTTTACAATGAGCAGTTCTTC. Translated, it gives CASSISSGFYNEQFF.

This clonotype occurred a few times. A junction boundary mismatches the germline segment, possibly from a read error. The chain has TRBV29-1 and TRBJ2-1; TRBD2 matches 8 bases. CDR3 length equals 13 residues. The germline CDR1 and CDR2 sequences are SQVTM and ANQGSEA. CDR3 in amino acids: CIVEQTSDNEQFF. The CDR3 region has the DNA TGCATCGTTGAACAGACTAGCGACAATGAGCAGTTCTTC.

The V gene is TRBV6-1, the J gene TRBJ2-7; tentative D call: TRBD1 (6 bases). Germline lookup yields CDR1 MNHNS and CDR2 SASEGT. The V end was cut by 6 bases, the J end by 3 bases, with 18 bases between. CDR3 length equals 15 residues. DNA of the CDR3: TGTGCCAGCAGCTATAAAACGGGACAACTCTACGAGCAGTACTTC. It encodes CASSYKTGQLYEQYF.

V and J are TRBV19 and TRBJ2-1, with TRBD1 matching 8 bases. The CDR3 sequence is 15 residues long. CDR1 is LNHDA, CDR2 SQIVND, per germline (reference sequence). Trimming removed 3 bases from V and 4 bases from J; junction bases left unmatched: 5. CDR3 sequence: CASSMAGGAYNEQFF. The CDR3 bases are TGTGCCAGTAGTATGGCAGGGGGCGCTTACAATGAGCAGTTCTTC.

This clonotype showed up just a few times. V is TRBV5-6 and J is TRBJ2-7; either TRBD1 or TRBD2 may supply D (6 bases each). Germline CDR1 is SGHDT and CDR2 is YYEEEE. Trimming stripped 0 bases from V and 6 bases from J, with 16 bases between. The CDR3 contains 15 residues. The chain's CDR3 is CASSLAPRGGSEQYF. CDR3 coding DNA: TGTGCCAGCAGCTTGGCCCCACGAGGGGGGAGCGAGCAGTACTTC.

About this clonotype: It may be a read error: a sequence one base away is much more abundant. The CDR3 DNA reads as TGCAGCGTCCAGAAAGACAGGGGTATATACGAGGAGTACTTC. It codes for CSVQKDRGIYEEYF. The rearrangement uses TRBV29-1 and TRBJ2-5; 8 nucleotides line up with TRBD1. The CDR3 spans 14 residues. V lost 6 bases to trimming and J lost 12 bases; unmatched junction nucleotides: 18. The V gene's germline CDR1 is SQVTM and CDR2 ANQGSEA.

Only a few counts were recorded for this clonotype. The V gene is TRBV18, the J gene TRBJ2-7; D remains ambiguous. Germline CDR1 KGHSH, CDR2 LQKENI. V was pared by 3 bases and J by 8 bases, with 8 bases between. The length of the CDR3 is 11 residues. The CDR3 loop reads CASSPESKQYF. The CDR3 DNA sequence: TGTGCCAGCTCACCGGAGAGCAAGCAGTACTTC.

The V and J genes are TRBV20-1 and TRBJ1-5; unclear D gene. Trimming cost V 7 bases and J 0 bases, with 16 bases left between them. The CDR3 is 15 amino acids. Germline V gene lookup returns CDR1 DFQATT and CDR2 SNEGSKA (reference sequence). CDR3 amino acids: CSVRRGYLSNQPQHF. CDR3 sequence (DNA): TGCAGTGTCCGGCGAGGATACCTTAGCAATCAGCCCCAGCATTTT.

This chain links TRBV10-3 with TRBJ1-1; D is unclear. Germline lookup yields CDR1 ENHRY and CDR2 SYGVKD. Trimming stripped 2 bases from V and 3 bases from J, with 7 bases between. The CDR3 is 13 residues long. The CDR3, as DNA: TGTGCCATCAGTGAGAGGCAGTACACTGAAGCTTTCTTT. This sequence encodes CAISERQYTEAFF.

This sequence joins TRBV4-2 and TRBJ2-3, with TRBD2 identical over 7 bases. This CDR3 spans 17 amino acids. Trimming took 4 bases from V and 1 from J; bases not matched to a gene: 11. Germline V gene lookup returns CDR1 LGHNA and CDR2 YNFKEQ. The CDR3 coding sequence is TGTGCCAGCAGCCTCCACCGGGGGGACCGAGGCACAGATACGCAGTATTTT. This sequence encodes CASSLHRGDRGTDTQYF.